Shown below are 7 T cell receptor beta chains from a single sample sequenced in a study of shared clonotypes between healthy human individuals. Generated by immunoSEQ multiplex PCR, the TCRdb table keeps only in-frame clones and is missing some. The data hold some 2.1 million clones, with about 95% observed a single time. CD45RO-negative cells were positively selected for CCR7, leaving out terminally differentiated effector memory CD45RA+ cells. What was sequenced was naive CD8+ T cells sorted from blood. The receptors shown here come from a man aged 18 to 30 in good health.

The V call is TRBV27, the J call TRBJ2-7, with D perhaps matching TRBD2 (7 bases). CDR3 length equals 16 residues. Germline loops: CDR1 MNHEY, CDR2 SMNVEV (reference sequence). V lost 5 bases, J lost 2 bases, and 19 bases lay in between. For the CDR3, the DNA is TGTGCCAGCAGTCCCTCCGCAGGGGAGGGGACCTACGAGCAGTACTTC. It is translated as CASSPSAGEGTYEQYF.

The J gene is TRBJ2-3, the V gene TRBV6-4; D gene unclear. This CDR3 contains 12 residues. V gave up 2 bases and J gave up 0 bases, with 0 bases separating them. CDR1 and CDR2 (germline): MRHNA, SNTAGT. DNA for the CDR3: TGTGCCAGCAGTGACAGCACAGATACGCAGTATTTT. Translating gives CASSDSTDTQYF.

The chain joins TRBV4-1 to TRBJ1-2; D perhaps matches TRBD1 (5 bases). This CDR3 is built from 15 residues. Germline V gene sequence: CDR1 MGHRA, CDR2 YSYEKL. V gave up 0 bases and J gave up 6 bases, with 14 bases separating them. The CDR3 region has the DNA TGCGCCAGCAGCCAAGATGGGGGATTGGGTGATGGCTACACCTTC. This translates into CASSQDGGLGDGYTF.

Here the CDR3 reads CASSLGGGTQYF. The CDR3 DNA reads as TGTGCCAGCAGTTTAGGTGGGGGAACGCAGTATTTT. V is TRBV27 and J is TRBJ2-3; either TRBD1 or TRBD2 may supply D (5 bases each). This CDR3 is 12 amino acids long. V lost 2 bases and J 9 bases, leaving 9 bases between the germline ends. From germline, CDR1 is MNHEY and CDR2 SMNVEV (reference sequence).

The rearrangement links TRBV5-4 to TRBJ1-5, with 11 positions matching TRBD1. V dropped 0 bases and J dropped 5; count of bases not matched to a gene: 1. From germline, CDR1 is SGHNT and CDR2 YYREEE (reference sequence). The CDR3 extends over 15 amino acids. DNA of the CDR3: TGTGCCAGCAGCTTGGGGGGACAGGGGGATCAGCCCCAGCATTTT. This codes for CASSLGGQGDQPQHF.

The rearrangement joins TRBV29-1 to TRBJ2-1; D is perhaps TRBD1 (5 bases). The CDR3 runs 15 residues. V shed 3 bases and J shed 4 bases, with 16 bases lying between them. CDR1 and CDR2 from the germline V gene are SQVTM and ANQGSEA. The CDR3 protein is CSVDPGASAYNEQFF. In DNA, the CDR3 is TGCAGCGTTGATCCTGGGGCCTCTGCGTACAATGAGCAGTTCTTC.

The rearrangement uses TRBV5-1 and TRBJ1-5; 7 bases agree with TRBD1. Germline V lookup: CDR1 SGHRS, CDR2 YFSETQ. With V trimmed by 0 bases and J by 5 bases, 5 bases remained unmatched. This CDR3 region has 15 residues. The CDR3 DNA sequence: TGCGCCAGCAGCTTGGGCCAGGGACAGTATCAGCCCCAGCATTTT. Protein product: CASSLGQGQYQPQHF.